These T cell receptor beta chains were read from a single sample in a study of T cell responses to AZD1222 COVID-19 vaccine. Produced via immunoSEQ multiplex PCR; TCRdb's table is partial and in-frame only. The sample contains 150,000 to 200,000 clones, about 95% of which appear only once. Sequenced here: peripheral blood, sampled on day 0 of AZD1222 vaccination. Receptors were obtained from an adult in good health. Each CDR3 is given without its conserved first and last residue. The order of the fields is J gene, V gene, CDR3 protein.

J: TRBJ2-5
V: TRBV29-1
CDR3: SVERTANQETQY

J: TRBJ2-2
V: TRBV4-1
CDR3: ASSQERNTGELF

J: TRBJ2-7
V: TRBV19
CDR3: ASRQDGSYEQY

J: TRBJ1-6
V: TRBV2
CDR3: ASNRGESSPLH

J: TRBJ1-1
V: TRBV19
CDR3: ASGKLNTEAF

J: TRBJ2-7
V: TRBV5-4
CDR3: ASSRGEEQY

J: TRBJ1-1
V: TRBV30
CDR3: AWSVILNTEAF

J: TRBJ1-6
V: TRBV27
CDR3: ASSFSAPRALH

J: TRBJ1-1
V: TRBV27
CDR3: ASVSGTDANTEAF

J: TRBJ1-5
V: TRBV19
CDR3: ASSIQVDQPQH

J: TRBJ2-3
V: TRBV27
CDR3: ASSSTSGTNTQY

J: TRBJ2-1
V: TRBV19
CDR3: ASSIDLVAGEPYNEQF

J: TRBJ2-3
V: TRBV9
CDR3: ASSVSGLKDTQY

J: TRBJ1-2
V: TRBV6-5
CDR3: ASSARGLDYGYT

J: TRBJ1-2
V: TRBV9
CDR3: ASSASGTEGYGYT